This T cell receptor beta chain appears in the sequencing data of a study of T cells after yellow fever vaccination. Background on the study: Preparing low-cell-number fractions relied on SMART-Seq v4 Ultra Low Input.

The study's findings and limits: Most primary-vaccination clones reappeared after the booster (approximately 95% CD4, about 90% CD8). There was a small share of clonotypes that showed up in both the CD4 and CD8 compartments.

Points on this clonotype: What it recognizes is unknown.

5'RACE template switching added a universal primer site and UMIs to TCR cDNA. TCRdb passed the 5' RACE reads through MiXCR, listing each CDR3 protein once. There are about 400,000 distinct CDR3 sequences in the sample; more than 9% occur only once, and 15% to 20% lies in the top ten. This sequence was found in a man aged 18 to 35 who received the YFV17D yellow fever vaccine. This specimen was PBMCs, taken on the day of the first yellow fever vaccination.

The CDR3, as DNA: TGCAGCGTATCAACAGGGGTCCCCTTCTATGGCTACACCTTC. Its translation: CSVSTGVPFYGYTF. The rearrangement links TRBV29-1 to TRBJ1-2; 7 bases agree with TRBD1. Looked up from germline, CDR1 is SQVTM and CDR2 is ANQGSEA. The V and J ends lost 6 bases and 4 bases, in that order; junction bases with no gene match: 11. The CDR3 contains 14 residues.